This T cell receptor (beta chain) stems from a study of graft-versus-host responses after intestinal transplantation. Study overall: All of the recipients had induction that used anti-thymocyte globulin, then tacrolimus and steroids for approximately 3 years. Overall study results and limits: The authors found GvH clones in recipient marrow, some appearing first in ileum or blood. GvH clone levels peaked in circulation, and this peak was associated with early post-transplant HvG declines.

Comments on this clone: Its specificity is not known.

Generated by immunoSEQ multiplex PCR, the TCRdb table keeps only in-frame clones and is missing some. The data contain approximately 70,000 clones, around 90% of them singletons. The CDR3 loop spans 14 amino acids. CDR1 and CDR2 (germline): MNHEY, SVGAGI. Trimming removed 8 bases at V and 0 bases at J, with 14 bases between. The chain is built from TRBV6-5 and TRBJ2-7; D gene uncertain. This sample comprised bone marrow, obtained 734 days after intestinal transplantation. The TCR originated in a human patient who received an intestinal transplant, so some T cells may come from the graft donor. The CDR3 sequence: CASRRSLSSYEQYF. The CDR3 DNA follows: TGTGCCAGCCGGCGGAGCCTCAGCTCCTACGAGCAGTACTTC.